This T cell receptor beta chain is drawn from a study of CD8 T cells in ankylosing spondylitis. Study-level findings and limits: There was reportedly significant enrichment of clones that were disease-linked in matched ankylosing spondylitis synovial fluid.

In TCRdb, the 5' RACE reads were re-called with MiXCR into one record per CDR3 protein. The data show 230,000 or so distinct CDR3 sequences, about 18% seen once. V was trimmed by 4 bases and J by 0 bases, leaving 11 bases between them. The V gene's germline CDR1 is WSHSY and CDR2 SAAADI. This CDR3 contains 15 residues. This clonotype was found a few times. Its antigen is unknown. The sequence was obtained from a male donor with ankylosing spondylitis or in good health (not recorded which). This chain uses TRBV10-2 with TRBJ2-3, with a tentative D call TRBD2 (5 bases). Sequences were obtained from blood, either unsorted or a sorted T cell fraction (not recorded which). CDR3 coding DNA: TGCGCCAGCAGTGTGGAGGATACTAGCACAGATACGCAGTATTTT. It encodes CASSVEDTSTDTQYF.